The present T cell receptor (beta chain) was sequenced within a study of cytomegalovirus exposure and HLA in healthy donors. Study-level results: Follow-up analysis seemed to connect common viral pathogens with several of the most significant clusters identified. A missense DCLRE1C variant was associated with V- and J-gene trimming of TCR beta chains in a later analysis, and an independent cohort replicated the association.

The CDR3 sequence is 15 residues long. The V segment lost 3 bases and the J segment 10 bases; nucleotides outside the gene matches: 10. The V gene's germline CDR1 is MGHRA and CDR2 YSYEKL. There are a few counts of this clone. Its antigen is undetermined. In the PCR, 60 Vbeta and 13 Jbeta primers were used. This table comes from immunoSEQ multiplex PCR, and its TCRdb copy is limited to in-frame clones, with some not included. The profile shows approximately 220,000 clones, around 80% of them singletons. This TCR was sampled from a man aged 18 to 29 in good health and CMV-seronegative. The rearrangement uses TRBV4-1 and TRBJ2-1, with 9 bases aligning to TRBD2. The specimen sequenced was PBMCs. The CDR3 region has the DNA TGCGCCAGCAGCCAGGTAGCGGGAGACGTGGAGGAGCAGTTCTTC. Encoded protein: CASSQVAGDVEEQFF.